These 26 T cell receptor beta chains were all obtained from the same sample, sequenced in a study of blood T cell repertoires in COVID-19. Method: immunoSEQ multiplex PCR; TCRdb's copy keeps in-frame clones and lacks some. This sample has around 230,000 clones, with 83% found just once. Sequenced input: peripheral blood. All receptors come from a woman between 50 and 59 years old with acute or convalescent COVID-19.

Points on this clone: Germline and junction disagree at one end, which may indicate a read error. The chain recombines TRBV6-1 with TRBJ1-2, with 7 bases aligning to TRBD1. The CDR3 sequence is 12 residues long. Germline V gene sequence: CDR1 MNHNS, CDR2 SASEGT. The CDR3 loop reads CASSYRGQAHTF. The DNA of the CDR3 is TGTGCCAGCAGCTACAGAGGACAGGCACACACTTTC.

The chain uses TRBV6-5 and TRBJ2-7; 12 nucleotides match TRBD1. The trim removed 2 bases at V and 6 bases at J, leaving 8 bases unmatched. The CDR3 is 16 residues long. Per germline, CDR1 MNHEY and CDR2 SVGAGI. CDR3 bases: TGTGCCAGCAGTTACACTGGGACAGGGGGCTCTGTCGAGCAGTACTTC. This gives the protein CASSYTGTGGSVEQYF.

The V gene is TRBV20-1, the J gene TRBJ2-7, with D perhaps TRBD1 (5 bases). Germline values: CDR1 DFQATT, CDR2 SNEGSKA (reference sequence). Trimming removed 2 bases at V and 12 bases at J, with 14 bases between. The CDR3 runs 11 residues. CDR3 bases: TGCAGTGCTAGAAGCGCCAGGGAAGGGTACTTC. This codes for CSARSAREGYF.

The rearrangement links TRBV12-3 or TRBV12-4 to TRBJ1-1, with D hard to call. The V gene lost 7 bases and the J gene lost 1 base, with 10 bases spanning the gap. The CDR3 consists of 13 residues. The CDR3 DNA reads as TGTGCCAGCACTCCAGATTGGAACACTGAAGCTTTCTTT. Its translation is CASTPDWNTEAFF.

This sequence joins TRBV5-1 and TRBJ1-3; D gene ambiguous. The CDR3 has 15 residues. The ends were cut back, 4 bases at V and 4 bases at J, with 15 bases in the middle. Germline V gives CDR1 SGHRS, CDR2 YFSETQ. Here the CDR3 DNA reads TGCGCCAGCAGCCCCGAATGGGGAGGAGGAAACACCATATATTTT. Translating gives CASSPEWGGGNTIYF. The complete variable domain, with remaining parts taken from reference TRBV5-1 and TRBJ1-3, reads KAGVTQTPRYLIKTRGQQVTLSCSPISGHRSVSWYQQTPGQGLQFLFEYFSETQRNKGNFPGRFSGRQFSNSRSEMNVSTLELGDSALYLCASSPEWGGGNTIYFGEGSWLTVV.

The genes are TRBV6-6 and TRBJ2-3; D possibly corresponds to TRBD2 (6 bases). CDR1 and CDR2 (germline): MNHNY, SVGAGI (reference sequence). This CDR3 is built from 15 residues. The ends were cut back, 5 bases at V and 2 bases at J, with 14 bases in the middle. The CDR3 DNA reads TGTGCCAGCAGTCCATCGGGACTCAACACAGATACGCAGTATTTT. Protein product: CASSPSGLNTDTQYF.

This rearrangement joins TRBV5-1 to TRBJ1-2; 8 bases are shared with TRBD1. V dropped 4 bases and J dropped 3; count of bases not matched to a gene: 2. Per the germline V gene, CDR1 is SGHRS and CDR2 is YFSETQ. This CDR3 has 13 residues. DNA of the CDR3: TGCGCCAGCAGCCCAGGGGGCGACTATGGCTACACCTTC. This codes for CASSPGGDYGYTF.

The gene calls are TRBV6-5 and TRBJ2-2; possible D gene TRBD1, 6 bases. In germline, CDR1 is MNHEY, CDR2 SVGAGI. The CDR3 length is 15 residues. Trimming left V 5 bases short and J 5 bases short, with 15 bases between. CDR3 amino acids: CASSRNPQGTGELFF. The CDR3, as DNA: TGTGCCAGCAGTAGAAACCCACAGGGTACCGGGGAGCTGTTTTTT.

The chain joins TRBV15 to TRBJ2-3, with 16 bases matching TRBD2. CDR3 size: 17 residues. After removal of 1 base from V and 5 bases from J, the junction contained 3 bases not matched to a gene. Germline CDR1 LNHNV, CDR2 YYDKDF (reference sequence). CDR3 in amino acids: CATSRAGTSGREDTQYF. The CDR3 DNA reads TGTGCCACCAGCAGAGCCGGGACTAGCGGGAGGGAAGATACGCAGTATTTT.

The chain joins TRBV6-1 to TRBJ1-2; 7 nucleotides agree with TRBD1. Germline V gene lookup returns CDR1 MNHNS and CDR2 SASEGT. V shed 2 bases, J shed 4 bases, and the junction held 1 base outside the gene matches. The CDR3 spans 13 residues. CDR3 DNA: TGTGCCAGCAGTGAACAGGGGGGCTATGGCTACACCTTC. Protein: CASSEQGGYGYTF.

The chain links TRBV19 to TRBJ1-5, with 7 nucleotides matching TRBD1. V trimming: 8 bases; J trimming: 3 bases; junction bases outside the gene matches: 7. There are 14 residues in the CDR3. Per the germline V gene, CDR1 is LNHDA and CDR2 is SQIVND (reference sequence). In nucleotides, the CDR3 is TGTGCCAGTGGACGGGACAGCCTCAATCAGCCCCAGCATTTT. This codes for CASGRDSLNQPQHF.

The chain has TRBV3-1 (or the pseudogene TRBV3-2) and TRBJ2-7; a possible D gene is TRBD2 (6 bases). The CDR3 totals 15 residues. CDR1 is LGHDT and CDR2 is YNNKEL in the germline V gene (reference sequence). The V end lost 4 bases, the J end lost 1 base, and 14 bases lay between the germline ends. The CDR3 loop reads CASSPGNSGSYEQYF. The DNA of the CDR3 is TGTGCCAGCAGCCCGGGGAATAGCGGTTCCTACGAGCAGTACTTC.

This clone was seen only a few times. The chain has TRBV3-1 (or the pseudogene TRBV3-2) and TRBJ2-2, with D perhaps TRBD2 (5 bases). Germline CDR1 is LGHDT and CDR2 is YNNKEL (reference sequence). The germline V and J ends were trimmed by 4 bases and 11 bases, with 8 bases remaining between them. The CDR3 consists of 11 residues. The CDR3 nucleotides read TGTGCCAGCAGCCTGAGACTAGAGCTGTTTTTT. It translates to CASSLRLELFF.

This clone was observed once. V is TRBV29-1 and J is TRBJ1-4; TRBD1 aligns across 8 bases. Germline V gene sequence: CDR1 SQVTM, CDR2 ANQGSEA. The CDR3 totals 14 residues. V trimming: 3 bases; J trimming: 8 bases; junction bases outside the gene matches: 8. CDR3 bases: TGCAGCGTTGAGACAGGGGAGGTGCGCGAAAAACTGTTTTTT. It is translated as CSVETGEVREKLFF.

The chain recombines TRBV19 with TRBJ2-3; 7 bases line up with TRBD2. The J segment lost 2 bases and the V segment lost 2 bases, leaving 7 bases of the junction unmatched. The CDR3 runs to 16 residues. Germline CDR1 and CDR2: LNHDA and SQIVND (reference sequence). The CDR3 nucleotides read TGTGCCAGTAGTATACTGACCAGCGGGAACACAGATACGCAGTATTTT. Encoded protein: CASSILTSGNTDTQYF.

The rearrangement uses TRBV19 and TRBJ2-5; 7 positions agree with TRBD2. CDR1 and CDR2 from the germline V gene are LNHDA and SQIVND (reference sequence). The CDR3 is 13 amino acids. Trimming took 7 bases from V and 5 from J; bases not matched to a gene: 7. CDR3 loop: CASKERDWETQYF. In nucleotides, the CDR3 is TGTGCCAGTAAGGAGCGGGATTGGGAGACCCAGTACTTC.

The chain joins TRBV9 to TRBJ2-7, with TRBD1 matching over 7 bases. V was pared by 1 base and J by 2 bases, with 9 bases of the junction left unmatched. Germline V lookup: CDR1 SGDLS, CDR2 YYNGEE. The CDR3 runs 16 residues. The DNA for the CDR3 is TGTGCCAGCAGCGTAAACGGACAGGCCCTTCCCTACGAGCAGTACTTC. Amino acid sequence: CASSVNGQALPYEQYF.

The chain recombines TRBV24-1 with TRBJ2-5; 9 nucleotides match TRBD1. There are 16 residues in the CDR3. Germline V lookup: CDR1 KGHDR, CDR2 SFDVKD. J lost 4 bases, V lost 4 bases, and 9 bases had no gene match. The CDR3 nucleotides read TGTGCCACCAGTGACCAATCCGGGACAGGGAGAGAGACCCAGTACTTC. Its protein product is CATSDQSGTGRETQYF.

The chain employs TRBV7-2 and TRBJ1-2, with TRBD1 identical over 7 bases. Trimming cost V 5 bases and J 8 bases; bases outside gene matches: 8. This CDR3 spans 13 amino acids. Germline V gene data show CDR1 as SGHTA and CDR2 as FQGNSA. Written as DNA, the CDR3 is TGTGCCAGCAGCCCGCGGACAGGCCGGGGCTACACCTTC. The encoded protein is CASSPRTGRGYTF.

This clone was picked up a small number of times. The CDR3: CASSGARSWGSPLHF. For the CDR3, the DNA is TGTGCCAGCAGTGGGGCGCGAAGTTGGGGATCACCCCTCCACTTT. The chain carries TRBV27 and TRBJ1-6; a possible D gene is TRBD1 (5 bases). Germline values: CDR1 MNHEY, CDR2 SMNVEV (reference sequence). Trimming removed 5 bases from V and 10 bases from J, with 18 bases in between. The CDR3 is 15 residues long.

The CDR3: CASSFRQGGFATEAFF. CDR3 sequence (DNA): TGTGCCAGCAGCTTCCGCCAGGGAGGGTTTGCCACTGAAGCTTTCTTT. The rearrangement uses TRBV5-6 and TRBJ1-1, with D possibly being TRBD1 (5 bases). V lost 2 bases to trimming and J lost 4 bases, with 18 bases between them. This CDR3 has 16 residues. Germline V gene lookup returns CDR1 SGHDT and CDR2 YYEEEE.

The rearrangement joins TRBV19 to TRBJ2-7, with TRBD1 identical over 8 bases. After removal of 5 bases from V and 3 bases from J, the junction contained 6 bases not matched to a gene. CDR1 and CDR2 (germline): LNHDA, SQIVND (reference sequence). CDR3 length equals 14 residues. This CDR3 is CASSVGQGVYEQYF. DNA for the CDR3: TGTGCCAGTAGTGTCGGACAGGGCGTCTACGAGCAGTACTTC.

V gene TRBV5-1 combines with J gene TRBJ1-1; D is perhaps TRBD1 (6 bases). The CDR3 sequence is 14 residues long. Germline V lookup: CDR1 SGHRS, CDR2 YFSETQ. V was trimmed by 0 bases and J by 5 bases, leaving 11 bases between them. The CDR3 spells CASSLAQGWTEAFF. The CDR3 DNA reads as TGCGCCAGCAGCTTGGCACAGGGATGGACTGAAGCTTTCTTT.

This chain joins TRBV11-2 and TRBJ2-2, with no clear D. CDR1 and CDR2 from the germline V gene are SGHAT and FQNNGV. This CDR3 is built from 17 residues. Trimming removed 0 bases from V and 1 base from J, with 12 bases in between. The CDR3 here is CASSLDLTRLNTGELFF. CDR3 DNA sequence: TGTGCCAGCAGCTTAGACTTGACCCGACTGAACACCGGGGAGCTGTTTTTT.

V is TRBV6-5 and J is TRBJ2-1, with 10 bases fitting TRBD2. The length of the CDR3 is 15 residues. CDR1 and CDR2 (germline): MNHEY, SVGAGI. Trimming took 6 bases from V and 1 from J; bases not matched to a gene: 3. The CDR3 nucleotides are TGTGCCAGCAGGAGGGGACTAGCGTCCTACAATGAGCAGTTCTTC. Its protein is CASRRGLASYNEQFF.

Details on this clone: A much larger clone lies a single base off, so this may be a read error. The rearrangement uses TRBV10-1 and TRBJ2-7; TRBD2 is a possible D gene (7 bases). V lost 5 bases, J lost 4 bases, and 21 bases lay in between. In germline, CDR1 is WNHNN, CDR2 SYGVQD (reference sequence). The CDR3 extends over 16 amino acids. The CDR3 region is CASSPFGGIGGYEQYF. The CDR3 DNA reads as TGCGCCAGCAGTCCCTTCGGGGGGATAGGGGGATACGAGCAGTACTTC.